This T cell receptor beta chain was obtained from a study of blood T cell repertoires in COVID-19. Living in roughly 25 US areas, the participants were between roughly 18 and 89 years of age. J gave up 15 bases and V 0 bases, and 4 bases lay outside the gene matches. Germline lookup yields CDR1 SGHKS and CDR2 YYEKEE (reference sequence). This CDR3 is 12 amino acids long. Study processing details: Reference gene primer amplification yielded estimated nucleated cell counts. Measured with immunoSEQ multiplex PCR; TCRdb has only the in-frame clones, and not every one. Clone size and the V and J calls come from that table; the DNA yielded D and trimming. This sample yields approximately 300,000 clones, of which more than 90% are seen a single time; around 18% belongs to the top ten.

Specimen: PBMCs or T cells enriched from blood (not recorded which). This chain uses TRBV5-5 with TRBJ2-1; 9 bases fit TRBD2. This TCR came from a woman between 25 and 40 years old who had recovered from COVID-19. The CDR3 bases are TGTGCCAGCAGCTTGGCTAGCGGGACATTGTTCTTC. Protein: CASSLASGTLFF.